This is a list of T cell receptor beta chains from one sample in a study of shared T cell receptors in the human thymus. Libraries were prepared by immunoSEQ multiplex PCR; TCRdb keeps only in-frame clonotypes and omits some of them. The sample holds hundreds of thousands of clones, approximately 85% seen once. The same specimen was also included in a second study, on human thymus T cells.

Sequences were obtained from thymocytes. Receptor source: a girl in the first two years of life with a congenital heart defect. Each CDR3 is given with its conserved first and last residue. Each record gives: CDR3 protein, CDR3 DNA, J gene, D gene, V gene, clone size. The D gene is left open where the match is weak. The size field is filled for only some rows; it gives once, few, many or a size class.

CASLGQGNTIYF TGTGCCAGCTTAGGACAGGGAAACACCATATATTTT TRBJ1-3 NA TRBV7-2 NA
CASSFFLDRAADTQYF TGTGCCAGCAGCTTTTTCCTGGACAGGGCGGCAGATACGCAGTATTTT TRBJ2-3 TRBD1 TRBV5-5 NA
CSVPSGGVETQYF TGCAGCGTTCCTAGCGGGGGGGTAGAGACCCAGTACTTC TRBJ2-5 TRBD2 TRBV29-1 NA
CASSQRLAKNIQYF TGTGCCAGCAGCCAGCGCCTAGCCAAAAACATTCAGTACTTC TRBJ2-4 NA TRBV16 NA
CASSEPPGTGYYGYTF TGTGCCAGCAGTGAGCCCCCTGGGACAGGCTACTATGGCTACACCTTC TRBJ1-2 TRBD1 TRBV6-1 NA
CASSLSSAGLPLMNTEAFF TGTGCCAGCAGCTTAAGTTCGGCAGGGCTACCACTTATGAACACTGAAGCTTTCTTT TRBJ1-1 NA TRBV7-3 NA
CASGLSPGTGGVDTQYF TGTGCTAGTGGCCTCAGTCCCGGGACAGGGGGGGTGGATACGCAGTATTTT TRBJ2-3 TRBD1 TRBV12-5 once
CASSASKSQPQHF TGTGCCAGCAGCGCATCGAAGAGCCAGCCCCAGCATTTT TRBJ1-5 NA TRBV27 NA
CASSDSGSVYSNQPQHF TGTGCCAGCAGTGACTCTGGCAGCGTCTATAGCAATCAGCCCCAGCATTTT TRBJ1-5 NA TRBV6-4 NA
CASSGQDNYGYTF TGTGCCAGCAGTGGACAGGATAACTATGGCTACACCTTC TRBJ1-2 NA TRBV2 NA